This T cell receptor beta chain was observed in a study of lymphopenia after photon versus proton radiotherapy. Study-level results: After the lymphocyte nadir, photon-treated repertoires showed oligoclonal expansion, especially of CD8+ Temra cells. Only patients who died were analyzed for survival; proton advantage is unproven.

Sequencing used immunoSEQ multiplex PCR; TCRdb keeps in-frame clones, though not all of them. The sample shows 150,000 to 200,000 clones, about nine tenths of them seen only once. With respect to this clone: Antigen unknown.

This specimen was peripheral blood, taken from a patient treated with photon-based radiotherapy. The receptor was isolated from a man aged 45-65 years with gastric cancer.

In DNA, the CDR3 is TGTGCCAGCAGTTACCGGACAACCTACAATGAGCAGTTCTTC. This sequence encodes CASSYRTTYNEQFF. V usage is TRBV6-5 and J usage is TRBJ2-1; weak D call: TRBD1 (5 bases). Looked up from germline, CDR1 is MNHEY and CDR2 is SVGAGI. CDR3 length: 14 amino acids. The V and J ends lost 2 bases and 2 bases respectively, with 7 bases between them.